This TCR beta chain was identified in a study of regulatory T cells in long-lasting Graves disease. The length of the CDR3 is 15 residues. V lost 5 bases and J lost 1, with 13 bases in between. With iRepertoire HTBI primers and Arm-PCR of CDR3 regions, TCR beta libraries were built. Per the study methods: Samples collectively showed 60 to 75 TRBV and approximately 14 TRBJ segments. TCRdb processed the multiplex PCR reads anew with MiXCR; each CDR3 protein has one entry. The V and J calls come from TCRdb's annotation, not from the publication. This table has approximately 540,000 distinct CDR3 sequences, around 12% appearing once. Time point of the sample: newly diagnosed GD, antithyroid drugs for less than 3 months. Isolated PBMC RNA provided the starting material for the TCR library. Notes on the study in general: New patients shared 800 to 1,000 public clonotypes, fewer than the roughly 2,500 shared by persistent patients.

The table lists this clonotype with many counts. Its antigen is unidentified. These data were likewise used in another study, on T cells in Graves' hyperthyroidism and ophthalmopathy.

The rearrangement uses TRBV12-3 or TRBV12-4 and TRBJ2-3, with D possibly being TRBD2 (7 bases). The TCR comes from a woman aged 25 to 39 with Graves disease. The sequences come from peripheral blood mononuclear cells (PBMCs), collected at new diagnosis, from a patient treated with antithyroid drugs. The CDR3: CASSNRGAGTDTQYF. For the CDR3, the DNA is TGTGCCAGCAGTAACCGGGGGGCGGGCACAGATACGCAGTATTTT.